This T cell receptor (beta chain) was identified during a study of blood T cell repertoires in COVID-19. Study-level information: The samples span acute and convalescent COVID-19 from the United States, Italy and Spain.

The CDR3 length is 15 residues. Germline assignment: CDR1 SNHLY and CDR2 FYNNEI. J gave up 5 bases and V 1 base, and 5 bases lay outside the gene matches. Produced via immunoSEQ multiplex PCR; TCRdb's table is partial and in-frame only. The table has approximately 190,000 clones, approximately 82% seen once. The V gene is TRBV2, the J gene TRBJ2-5; 9 bases line up with TRBD2. Sequencing was performed on peripheral blood. The receptor was isolated from a human donor with acute or convalescent COVID-19. The donor label of this sample is uncertain. CDR3 region: CASSEGIAGVETQYF. In nucleotides, the CDR3 is TGTGCCAGCAGTGAAGGGATAGCGGGAGTGGAGACCCAGTACTTC.